This T cell receptor (beta chain) was identified in a study of identical twins. Broader study findings: Out-of-frame beta chain sequences displayed weaker excess sharing between twins. Abundant beta clonotypes from cord blood had fewer insertions, unlike memory repertoires, which showed none.

To note about this clonotype: Its antigen is currently unknown.

V was cut by 5 bases and J by 0 bases, with 14 bases left in between. The V gene's germline CDR1 is ENHRY and CDR2 SYGVKD. The CDR3 extends over 16 amino acids. Carrying unique molecular identifiers, the cDNA also gained a universal primer site through template switching. TCRdb re-called the 5' RACE reads with MiXCR, one entry per CDR3 protein. Among about 890,000 distinct CDR3 sequences listed, roughly an eighth were seen once. These data are also associated with another study on yellow fever vaccine responses in identical twins.

This clonotype was sampled from a woman aged 18-30 years in good health. The sample was PBMCs. This chain connects TRBV10-3 to TRBJ1-3; D is possibly TRBD1 (6 bases). The CDR3 loop is CAISQGHPDSGNTIYF. The CDR3 DNA follows: TGTGCCATCAGTCAGGGACATCCTGACTCTGGAAACACCATATATTTT.